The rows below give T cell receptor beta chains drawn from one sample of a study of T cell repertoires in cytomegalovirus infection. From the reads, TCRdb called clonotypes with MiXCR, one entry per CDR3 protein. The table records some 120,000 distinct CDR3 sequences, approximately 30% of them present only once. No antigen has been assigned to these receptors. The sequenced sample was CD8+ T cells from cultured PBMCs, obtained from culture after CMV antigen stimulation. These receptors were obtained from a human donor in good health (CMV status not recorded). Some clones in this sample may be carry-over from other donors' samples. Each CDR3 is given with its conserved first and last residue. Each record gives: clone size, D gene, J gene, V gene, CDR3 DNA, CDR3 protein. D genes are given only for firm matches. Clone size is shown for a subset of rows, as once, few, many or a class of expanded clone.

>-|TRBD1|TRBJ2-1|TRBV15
TGTGCCACCAGCAGAGAAACAACGACAGGGGGCGTAGACAATGAGCAGTTCTTC
CATSRETTTGGVDNEQFF
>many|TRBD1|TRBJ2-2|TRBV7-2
TGTGCCAGCAGCCACCGGGACAGGGTCGCCGGGGAGCTGTTTTTT
CASSHRDRVAGELFF
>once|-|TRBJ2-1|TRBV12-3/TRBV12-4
TGTGCCAGCAGTTGGGGGTCGTGGAATGAGCAGTTCTTC
CASSWGSWNEQFF
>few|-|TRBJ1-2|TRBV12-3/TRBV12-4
TGTGCCAGCAGTTTTGAATCCCCTCTGGCAGGGAACTATGGCTACACCTTC
CASSFESPLAGNYGYTF
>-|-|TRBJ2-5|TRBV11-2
TGTGCCAGCAGCTTAGATCCAGGTTACGGAGAGACCCAGTACTTC
CASSLDPGYGETQYF
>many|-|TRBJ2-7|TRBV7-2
TGTGCCAGCAGCTTCCCCGCCTACTCTGAGCAGTACTTC
CASSFPAYSEQYF
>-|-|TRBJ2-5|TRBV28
TGTGCCAGCAGTTTATCAGGGAGAGTGCAAGAGACCCAGTACTTC
CASSLSGRVQETQYF
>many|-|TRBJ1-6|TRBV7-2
TGTGCCAGCAGCCCCGCCGCGGCCGCCTATAATTCACCCCTCCACTTT
CASSPAAAAYNSPLHF
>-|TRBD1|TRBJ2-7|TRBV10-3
TGTGCCATCAGGATAGGACAGGGAGGCGAGCAGTACTTC
CAIRIGQGGEQYF
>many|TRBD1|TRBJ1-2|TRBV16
TGTGCCAGCAGCCCGGGACAGGTTAACTATGGCTACACCTTC
CASSPGQVNYGYTF
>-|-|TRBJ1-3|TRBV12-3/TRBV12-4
TGTGCCAGCCTTGAAGACAGTTCCTCTGGAAACACCATATATTTT
CASLEDSSSGNTIYF
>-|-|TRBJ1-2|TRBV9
TGTGCCAGCAGCACTTTAGGGACTTATGGCTACACCTTC
CASSTLGTYGYTF
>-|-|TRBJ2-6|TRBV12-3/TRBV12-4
TGTGCCAGCAGTTTAGCGCCTGGGGCCGGGGCCAACGTCCTGACTTTC
CASSLAPGAGANVLTF
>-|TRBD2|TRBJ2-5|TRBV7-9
TGTGCCAGCAGCACTGATTACGGGGCTAGCGGGGGCCATCTAGGGTACCAAGAGACCCAGTACTTC
CASSTDYGASGGHLGYQETQYF
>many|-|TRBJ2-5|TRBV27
TGTGCCAGCAGTTTAAGTTGGGCGGACCAAGAGACCCAGTACTTC
CASSLSWADQETQYF